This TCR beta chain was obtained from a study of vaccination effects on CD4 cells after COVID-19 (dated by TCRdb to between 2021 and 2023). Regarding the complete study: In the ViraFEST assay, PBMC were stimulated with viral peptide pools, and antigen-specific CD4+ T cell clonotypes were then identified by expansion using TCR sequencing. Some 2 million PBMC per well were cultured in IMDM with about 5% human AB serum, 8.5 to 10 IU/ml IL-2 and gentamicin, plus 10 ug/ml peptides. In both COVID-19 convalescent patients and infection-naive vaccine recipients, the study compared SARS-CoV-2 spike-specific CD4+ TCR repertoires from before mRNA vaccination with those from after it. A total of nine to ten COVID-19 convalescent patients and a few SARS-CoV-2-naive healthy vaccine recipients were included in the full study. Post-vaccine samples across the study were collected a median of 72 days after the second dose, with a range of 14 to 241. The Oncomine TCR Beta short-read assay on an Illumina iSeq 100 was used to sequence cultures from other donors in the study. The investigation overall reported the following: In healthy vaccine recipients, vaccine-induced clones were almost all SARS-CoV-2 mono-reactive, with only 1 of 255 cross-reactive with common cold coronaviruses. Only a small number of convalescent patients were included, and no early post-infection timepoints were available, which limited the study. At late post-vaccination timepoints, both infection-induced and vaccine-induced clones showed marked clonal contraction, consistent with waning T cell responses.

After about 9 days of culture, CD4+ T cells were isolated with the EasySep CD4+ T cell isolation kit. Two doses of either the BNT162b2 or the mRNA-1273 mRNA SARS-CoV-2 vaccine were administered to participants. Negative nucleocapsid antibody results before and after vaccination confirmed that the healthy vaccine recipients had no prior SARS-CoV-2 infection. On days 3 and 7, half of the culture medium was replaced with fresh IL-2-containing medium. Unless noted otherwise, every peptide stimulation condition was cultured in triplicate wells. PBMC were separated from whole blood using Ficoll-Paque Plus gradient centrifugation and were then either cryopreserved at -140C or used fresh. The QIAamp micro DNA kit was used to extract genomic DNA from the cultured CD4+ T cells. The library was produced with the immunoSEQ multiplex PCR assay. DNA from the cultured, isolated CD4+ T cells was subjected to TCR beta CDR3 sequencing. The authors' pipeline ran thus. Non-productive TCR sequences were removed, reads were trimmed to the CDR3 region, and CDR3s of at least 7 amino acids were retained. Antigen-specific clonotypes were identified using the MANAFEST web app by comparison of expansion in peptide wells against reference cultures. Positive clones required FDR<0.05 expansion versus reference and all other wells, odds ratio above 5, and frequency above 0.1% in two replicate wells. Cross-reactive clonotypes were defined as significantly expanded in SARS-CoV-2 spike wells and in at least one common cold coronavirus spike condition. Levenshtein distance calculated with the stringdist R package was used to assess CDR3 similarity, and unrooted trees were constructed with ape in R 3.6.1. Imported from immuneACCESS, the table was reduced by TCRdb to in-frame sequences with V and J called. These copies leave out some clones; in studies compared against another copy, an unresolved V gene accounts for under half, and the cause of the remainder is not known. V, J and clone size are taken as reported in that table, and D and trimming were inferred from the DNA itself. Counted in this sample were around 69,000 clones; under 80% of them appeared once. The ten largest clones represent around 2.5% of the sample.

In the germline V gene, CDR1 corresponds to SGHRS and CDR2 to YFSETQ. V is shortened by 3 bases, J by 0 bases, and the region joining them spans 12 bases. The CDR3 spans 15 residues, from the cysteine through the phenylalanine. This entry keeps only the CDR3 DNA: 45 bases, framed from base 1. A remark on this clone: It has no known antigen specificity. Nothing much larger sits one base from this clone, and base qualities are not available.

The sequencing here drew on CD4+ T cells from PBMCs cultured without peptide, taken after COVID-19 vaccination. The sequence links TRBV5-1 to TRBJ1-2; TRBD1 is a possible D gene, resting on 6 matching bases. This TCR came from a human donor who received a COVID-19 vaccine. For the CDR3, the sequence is CASSYLGGSNYGYTF. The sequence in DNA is TGCGCCAGCAGCTATTTAGGGGGATCTAACTATGGCTACACCTTC.